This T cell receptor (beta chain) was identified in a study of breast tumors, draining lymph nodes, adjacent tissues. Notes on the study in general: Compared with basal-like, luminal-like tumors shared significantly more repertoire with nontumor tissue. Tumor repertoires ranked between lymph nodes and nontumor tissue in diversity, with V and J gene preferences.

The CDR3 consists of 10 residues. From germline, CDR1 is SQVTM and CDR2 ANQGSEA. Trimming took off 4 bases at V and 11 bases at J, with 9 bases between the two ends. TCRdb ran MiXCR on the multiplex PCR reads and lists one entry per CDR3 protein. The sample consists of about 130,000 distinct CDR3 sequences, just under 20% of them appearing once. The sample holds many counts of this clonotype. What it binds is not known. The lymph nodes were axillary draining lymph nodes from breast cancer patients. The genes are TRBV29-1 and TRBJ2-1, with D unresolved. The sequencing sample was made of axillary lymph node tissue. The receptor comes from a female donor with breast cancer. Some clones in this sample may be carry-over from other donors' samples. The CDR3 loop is CSVGAGKQFF. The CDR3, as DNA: TGCAGCGTTGGGGCAGGAAAGCAGTTCTTC.